A single TCR beta chain is shown here with its context. Source study methods: Amplification with reference gene primers provided the estimates of nucleated cell counts. Profiled with immunoSEQ multiplex PCR; TCRdb holds only in-frame clones, not every one. That table furnishes V, J and clone size, whereas the DNA furnished D and trimming. The top ten hold about 4.5% of the sample, which has roughly 130,000 clones, about nine tenths seen once. This entry is derived from a study of blood T cell repertoires in COVID-19. As for the study in general: Samples taken during acute and convalescent COVID-19 were collected in the United States, Italy and Spain. Sources were T cells, B-cell-depleted T cells, or PBMCs; the material itself was cDNA or gDNA.

Trimming cost V 0 bases and J 5 bases, with 18 bases left between them. The germline V gene encodes CDR1 SGHTS and CDR2 YDEGEE. The CDR3 runs 17 residues. The sequencing sample was made of peripheral blood. This chain links TRBV5-8 with TRBJ1-5; the D gene is possibly TRBD1 (5 bases). The sequence was collected from a man in his forties or fifties with acute or convalescent COVID-19. CDR3 bases: TGTGCCAGCAGCTTGGCCCTCAGGGAGGGGTCACATCAGCCCCAGCATTTT. This sequence encodes CASSLALREGSHQPQHF.